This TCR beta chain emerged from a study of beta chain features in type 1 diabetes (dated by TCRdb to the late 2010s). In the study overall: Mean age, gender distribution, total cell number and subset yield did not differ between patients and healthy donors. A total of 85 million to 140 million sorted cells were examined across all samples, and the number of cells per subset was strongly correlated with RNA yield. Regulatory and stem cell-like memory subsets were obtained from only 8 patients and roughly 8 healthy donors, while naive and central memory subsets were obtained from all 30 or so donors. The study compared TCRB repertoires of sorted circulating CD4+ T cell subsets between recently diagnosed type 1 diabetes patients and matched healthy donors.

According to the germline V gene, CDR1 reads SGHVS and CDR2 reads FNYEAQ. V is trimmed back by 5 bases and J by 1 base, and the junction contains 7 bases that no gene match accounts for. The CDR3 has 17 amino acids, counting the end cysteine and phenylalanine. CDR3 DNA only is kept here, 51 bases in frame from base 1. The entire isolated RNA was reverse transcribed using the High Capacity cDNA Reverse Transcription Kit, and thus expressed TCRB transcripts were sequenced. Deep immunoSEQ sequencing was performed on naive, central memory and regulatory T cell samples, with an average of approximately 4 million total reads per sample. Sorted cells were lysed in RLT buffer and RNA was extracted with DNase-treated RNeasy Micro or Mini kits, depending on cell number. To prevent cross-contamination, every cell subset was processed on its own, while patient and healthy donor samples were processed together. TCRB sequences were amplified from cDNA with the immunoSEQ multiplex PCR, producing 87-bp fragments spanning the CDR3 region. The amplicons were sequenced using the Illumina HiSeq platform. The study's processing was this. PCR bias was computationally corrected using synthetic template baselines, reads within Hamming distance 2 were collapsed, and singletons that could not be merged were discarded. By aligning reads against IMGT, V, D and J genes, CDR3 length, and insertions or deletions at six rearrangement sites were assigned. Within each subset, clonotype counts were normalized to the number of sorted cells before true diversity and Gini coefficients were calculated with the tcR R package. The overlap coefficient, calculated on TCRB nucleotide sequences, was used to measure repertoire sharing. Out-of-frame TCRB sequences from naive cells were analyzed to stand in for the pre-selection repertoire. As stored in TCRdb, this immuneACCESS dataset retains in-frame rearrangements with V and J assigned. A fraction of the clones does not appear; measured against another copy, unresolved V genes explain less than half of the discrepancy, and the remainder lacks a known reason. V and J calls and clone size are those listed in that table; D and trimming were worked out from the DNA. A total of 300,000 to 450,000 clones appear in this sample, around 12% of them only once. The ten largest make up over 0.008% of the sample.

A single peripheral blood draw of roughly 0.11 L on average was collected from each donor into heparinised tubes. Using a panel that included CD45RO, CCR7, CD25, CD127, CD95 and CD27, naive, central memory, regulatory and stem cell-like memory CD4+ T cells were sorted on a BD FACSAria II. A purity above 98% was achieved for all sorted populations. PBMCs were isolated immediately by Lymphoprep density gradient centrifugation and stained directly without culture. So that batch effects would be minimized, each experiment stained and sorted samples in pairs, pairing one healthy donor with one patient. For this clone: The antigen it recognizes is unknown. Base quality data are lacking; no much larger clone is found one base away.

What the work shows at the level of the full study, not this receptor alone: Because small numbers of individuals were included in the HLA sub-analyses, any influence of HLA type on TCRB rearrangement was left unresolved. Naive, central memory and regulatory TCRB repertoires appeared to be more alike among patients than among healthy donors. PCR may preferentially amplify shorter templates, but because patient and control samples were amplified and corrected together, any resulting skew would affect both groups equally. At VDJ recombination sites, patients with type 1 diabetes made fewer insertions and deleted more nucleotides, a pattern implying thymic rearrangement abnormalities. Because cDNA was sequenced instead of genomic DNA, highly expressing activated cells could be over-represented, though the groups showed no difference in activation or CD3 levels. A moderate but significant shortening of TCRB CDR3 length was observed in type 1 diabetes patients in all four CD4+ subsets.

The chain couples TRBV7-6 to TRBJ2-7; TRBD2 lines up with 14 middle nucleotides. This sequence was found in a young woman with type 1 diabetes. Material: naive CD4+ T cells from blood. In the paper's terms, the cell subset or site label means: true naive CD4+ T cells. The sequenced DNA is TGTGCCAGCAGCCTGGGACTAGCGGGAGAGAGGTCCTACGAGCAGTACTTC. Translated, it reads CASSLGLAGERSYEQYF.